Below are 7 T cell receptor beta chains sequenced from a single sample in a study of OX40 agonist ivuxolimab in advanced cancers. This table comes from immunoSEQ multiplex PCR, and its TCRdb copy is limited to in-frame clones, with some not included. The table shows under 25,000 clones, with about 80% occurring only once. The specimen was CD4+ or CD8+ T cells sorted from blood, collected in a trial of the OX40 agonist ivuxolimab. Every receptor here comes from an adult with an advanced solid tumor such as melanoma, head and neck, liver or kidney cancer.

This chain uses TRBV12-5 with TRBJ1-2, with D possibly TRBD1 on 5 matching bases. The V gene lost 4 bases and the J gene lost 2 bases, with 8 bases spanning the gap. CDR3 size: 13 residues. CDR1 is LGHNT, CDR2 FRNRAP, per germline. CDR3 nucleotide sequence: TGTGCTAGTGGTTCCGACAGCAACTATGGCTACACCTTC. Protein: CASGSDSNYGYTF.

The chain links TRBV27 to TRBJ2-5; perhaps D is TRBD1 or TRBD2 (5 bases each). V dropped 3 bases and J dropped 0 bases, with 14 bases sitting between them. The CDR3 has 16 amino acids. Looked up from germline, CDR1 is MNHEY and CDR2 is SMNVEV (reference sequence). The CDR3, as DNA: TGTGCCAGCAGTTTCCTCCAGGGCGGGTACCAAGAGACCCAGTACTTC. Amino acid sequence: CASSFLQGGYQETQYF.

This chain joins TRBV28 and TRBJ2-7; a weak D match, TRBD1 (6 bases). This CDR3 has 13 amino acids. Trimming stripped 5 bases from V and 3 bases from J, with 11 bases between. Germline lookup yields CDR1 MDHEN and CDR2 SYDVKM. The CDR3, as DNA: TGTGCCAGCAGTCCGGGACACAACTACGAGCAGTACTTC. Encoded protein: CASSPGHNYEQYF.

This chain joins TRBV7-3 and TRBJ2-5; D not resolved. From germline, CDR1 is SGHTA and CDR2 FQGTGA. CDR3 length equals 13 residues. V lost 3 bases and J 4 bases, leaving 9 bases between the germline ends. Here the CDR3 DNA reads TGTGCCAGCAGCTTGTGGGGTGGAGAGACCCAGTACTTC. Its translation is CASSLWGGETQYF.

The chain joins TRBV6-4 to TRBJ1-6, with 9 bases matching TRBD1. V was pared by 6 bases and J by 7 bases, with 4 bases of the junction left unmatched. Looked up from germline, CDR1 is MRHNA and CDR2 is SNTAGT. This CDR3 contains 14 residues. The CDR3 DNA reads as TGTGCCAGCAGCCGGACAGGGGTAAATTCACCCCTCCACTTT. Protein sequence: CASSRTGVNSPLHF.

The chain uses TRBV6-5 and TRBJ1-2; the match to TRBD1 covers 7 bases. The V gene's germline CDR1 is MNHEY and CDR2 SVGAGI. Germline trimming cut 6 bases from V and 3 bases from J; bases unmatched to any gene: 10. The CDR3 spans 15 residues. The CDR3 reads CASSQTGLGDYGYTF. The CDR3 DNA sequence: TGTGCCAGCAGCCAGACAGGGTTGGGAGACTATGGCTACACCTTC.

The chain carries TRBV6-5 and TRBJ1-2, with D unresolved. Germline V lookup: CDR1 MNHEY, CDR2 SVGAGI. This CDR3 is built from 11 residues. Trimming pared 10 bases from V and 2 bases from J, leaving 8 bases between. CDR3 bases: TGTGCCATCTCCGTAAACTATGGCTACACCTTC. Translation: CAISVNYGYTF.